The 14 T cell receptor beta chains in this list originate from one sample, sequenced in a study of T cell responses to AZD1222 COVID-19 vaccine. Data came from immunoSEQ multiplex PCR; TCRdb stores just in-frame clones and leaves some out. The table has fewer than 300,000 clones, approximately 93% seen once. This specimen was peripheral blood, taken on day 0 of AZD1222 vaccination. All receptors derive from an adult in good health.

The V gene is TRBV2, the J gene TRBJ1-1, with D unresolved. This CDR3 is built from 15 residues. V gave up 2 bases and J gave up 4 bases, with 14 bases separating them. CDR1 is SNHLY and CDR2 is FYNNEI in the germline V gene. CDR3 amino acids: CASSESPGRGTEAFF. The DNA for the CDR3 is TGTGCCAGCAGTGAATCCCCTGGGCGAGGCACTGAAGCTTTCTTT.

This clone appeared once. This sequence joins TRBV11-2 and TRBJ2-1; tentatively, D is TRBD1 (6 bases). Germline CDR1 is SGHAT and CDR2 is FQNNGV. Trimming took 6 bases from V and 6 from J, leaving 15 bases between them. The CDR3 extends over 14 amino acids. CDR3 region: CASSGDTWVNEQFF. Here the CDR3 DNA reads TGTGCCAGCAGTGGGGACACCTGGGTCAATGAGCAGTTCTTC.

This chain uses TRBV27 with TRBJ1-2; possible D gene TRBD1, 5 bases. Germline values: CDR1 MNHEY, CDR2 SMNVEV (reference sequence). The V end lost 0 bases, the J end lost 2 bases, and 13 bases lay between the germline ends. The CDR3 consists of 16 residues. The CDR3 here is CASSLSGGPENYGYTF. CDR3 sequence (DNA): TGTGCCAGCAGTTTATCGGGGGGTCCGGAGAACTATGGCTACACCTTC.

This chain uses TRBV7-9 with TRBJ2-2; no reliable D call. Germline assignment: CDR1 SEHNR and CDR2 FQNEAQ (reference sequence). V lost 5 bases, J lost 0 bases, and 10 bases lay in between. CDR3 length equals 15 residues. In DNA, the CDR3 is TGTGCCAGCAGCCTATTCGACACGAACACCGGGGAGCTGTTTTTT. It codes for CASSLFDTNTGELFF.

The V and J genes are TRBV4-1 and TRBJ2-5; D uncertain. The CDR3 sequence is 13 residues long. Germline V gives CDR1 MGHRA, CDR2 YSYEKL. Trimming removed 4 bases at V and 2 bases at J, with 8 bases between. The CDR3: CASSLGIQETQYF. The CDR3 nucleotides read TGCGCCAGCAGCCTAGGGATACAAGAGACCCAGTACTTC.

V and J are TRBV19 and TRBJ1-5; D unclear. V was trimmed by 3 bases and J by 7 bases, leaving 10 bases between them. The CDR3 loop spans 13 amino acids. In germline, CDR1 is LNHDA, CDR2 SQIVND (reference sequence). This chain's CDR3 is CASSMRVGQPQHF. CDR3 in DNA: TGTGCCAGTAGTATGAGGGTCGGGCAGCCCCAGCATTTT.

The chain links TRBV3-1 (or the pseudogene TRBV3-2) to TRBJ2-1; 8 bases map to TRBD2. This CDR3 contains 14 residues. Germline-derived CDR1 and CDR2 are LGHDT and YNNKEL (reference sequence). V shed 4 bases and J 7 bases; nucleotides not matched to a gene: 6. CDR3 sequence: CASSRGSGVNEQFF. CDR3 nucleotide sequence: TGTGCCAGCAGCCGGGGTAGCGGGGTTAATGAGCAGTTCTTC.

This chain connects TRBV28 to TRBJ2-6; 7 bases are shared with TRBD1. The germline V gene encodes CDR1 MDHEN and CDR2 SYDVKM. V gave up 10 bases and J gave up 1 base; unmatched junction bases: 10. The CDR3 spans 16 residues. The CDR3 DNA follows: TGTGCCATTCCGGGACAGAACTCTTCTGGGGCCAACGTCCTGACTTTC. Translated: CAIPGQNSSGANVLTF.

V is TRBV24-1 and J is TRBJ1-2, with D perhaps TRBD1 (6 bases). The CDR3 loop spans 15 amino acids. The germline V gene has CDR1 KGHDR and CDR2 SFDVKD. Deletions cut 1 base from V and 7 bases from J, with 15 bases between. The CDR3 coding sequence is TGTGCCACCAGTGATTTAGCGGGGGACAACCCTGGCTACACCTTC. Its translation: CATSDLAGDNPGYTF.

CDR3 sequence: CASSREGRSGNTIYF. The CDR3 nucleotides read TGTGCCAGCTCCCGGGAAGGGCGGTCTGGAAACACCATATATTTT. This chain links TRBV2 with TRBJ1-3; no clear D gene. Germline CDR1 SNHLY, CDR2 FYNNEI. Between the trimmed V and J ends, which lost 8 bases and 1 base, there was a span of 15 bases. This CDR3 contains 15 residues.

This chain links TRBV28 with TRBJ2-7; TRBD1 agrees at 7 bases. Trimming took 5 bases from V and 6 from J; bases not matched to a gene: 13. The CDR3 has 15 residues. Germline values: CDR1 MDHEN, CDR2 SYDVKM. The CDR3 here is CASSRDRVLQGEQYF. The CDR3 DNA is TGTGCCAGCAGTCGAGACAGGGTTTTGCAAGGCGAGCAGTACTTC.

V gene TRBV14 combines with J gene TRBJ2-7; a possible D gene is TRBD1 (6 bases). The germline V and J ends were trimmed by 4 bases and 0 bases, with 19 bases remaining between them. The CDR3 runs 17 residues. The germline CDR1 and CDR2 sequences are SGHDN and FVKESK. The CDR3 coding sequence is TGTGCCAGCAGCCCTCACCCCTCCAGGGGCATCTCCTACGAGCAGTACTTC. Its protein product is CASSPHPSRGISYEQYF.

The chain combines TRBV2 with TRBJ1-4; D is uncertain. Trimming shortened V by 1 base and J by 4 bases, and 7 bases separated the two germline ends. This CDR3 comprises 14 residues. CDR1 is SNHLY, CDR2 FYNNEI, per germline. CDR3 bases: TGTGCCAGCAGTGAAGGGGAAGATAATGAAAAACTGTTTTTT. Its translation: CASSEGEDNEKLFF. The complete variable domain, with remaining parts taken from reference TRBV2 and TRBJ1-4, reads EPEVTQTPSHQVTQMGQEVILRCVPISNHLYFYWYRQILGQKVEFLVSFYNNEISEKSEIFDDQFSVERPDGSNFTLKIRSTKLEDSAMYFCASSEGEDNEKLFFGSGTQLSVL.

The CDR3 DNA sequence: TGTGCCAGCAGCTCGACAGGGGACGGGAATTCACCCCTCCACTTT. Its protein product is CASSSTGDGNSPLHF. The chain couples TRBV7-9 to TRBJ1-6; 8 bases are shared with TRBD1. Germline V gene lookup returns CDR1 SEHNR and CDR2 FQNEAQ (reference sequence). V lost 4 bases and J lost 7; bases outside the gene matches: 6. The CDR3 is 15 residues long.